Sequencing of this T cell receptor beta chain was carried out in a study of blood T cell repertoires in COVID-19. Whole-study context: PBMCs, B-cell-depleted T cells, or T cells provided the cDNA or gDNA that made up the material.

Clones were sequenced by immunoSEQ multiplex PCR, and TCRdb holds only the in-frame ones, with some missing. Among approximately 300,000 clones listed, around 86% were seen once. This clone was detected only once. Other DNA variants within this sample encode the same CDR3. The CDR3 runs 15 residues. The germline V and J ends were trimmed by 3 bases and 0 bases, with 9 bases remaining between them. Germline lookup yields CDR1 LNHDA and CDR2 SQIVND (reference sequence). Grouping used clinical history reported by participants in a survey and questionnaire. Recovery meant two consecutive negative NP/OP PCR tests, professional clearance, or resolved symptoms.

This clonotype was obtained from a man aged 60-69 years who had recovered from COVID-19. The gene calls are TRBV19 and TRBJ1-3; D perhaps matches TRBD1 (5 bases). Sequenced sample: PBMCs or T cells enriched from blood (not recorded which). CDR3 region: CASSITGLSGNTIYF. In nucleotides, the CDR3 is TGTGCCAGTAGTATTACAGGTCTCTCTGGAAACACCATATATTTT.